A selection of T cell receptor beta chains follows, all from one sample in a study of cytomegalovirus exposure and HLA in healthy donors. Libraries were prepared by immunoSEQ multiplex PCR; TCRdb keeps only in-frame clonotypes and omits some of them. In the table there are 120,000 or so clones, roughly three fifths of which are singletons. Source material: PBMCs. These receptors came from a woman between 40 and 55 years old in good health and CMV-seropositive. Each CDR3 is given with its conserved first and last residue. Fields, in order: J gene, V gene, CDR3 protein.

TRBJ1-1 TRBV14 CASSQEARGTEAFF
TRBJ1-2 TRBV5-1 CASSPDGTFLNYGYTF
TRBJ2-7 TRBV10-3 CAISDLYGEQYF
TRBJ2-5 TRBV19 CASSSLAQYQETQYF
TRBJ1-1 TRBV5-1 CASSLADRGTGTEAFF
TRBJ2-3 TRBV11-2 CASSLDQGTDTQYF
TRBJ2-1 TRBV9 CASSVGASAYNEQFF
TRBJ1-5 TRBV6-1 CASSGWTGGNQPQHF
TRBJ1-5 TRBV9 CASSSAGTGGNQPQHF
TRBJ2-7 TRBV27 CASSRDRSYEQYF
TRBJ2-7 TRBV6-1 CASSLLGGQGGEQYF
TRBJ1-2 TRBV6-5 CASSVAQGAYGYTF
TRBJ1-1 TRBV13 CASSLGGRGMNTEAFF
TRBJ2-7 TRBV15 CATSGASGGADEQYF
TRBJ1-2 TRBV6-6 CASTSGTGERGGYTF
TRBJ2-1 TRBV29-1 CSVDLGLSSYNEQFF
TRBJ1-1 TRBV4-1 CASSHQAMNTEAFF
TRBJ2-7 TRBV6-1 CASSEQGVTYEQYF
TRBJ1-2 TRBV5-4 CASSLETGSGYTF
TRBJ2-2 TRBV7-9 CASSLDGGAGELFF
TRBJ2-1 TRBV2 CASRGTASLYNEQFF
TRBJ1-2 TRBV14 CASSQDNRANYGYTF
TRBJ2-7 TRBV18 CASSKTGHDYEQYF
TRBJ2-6 TRBV11-2 CASSSSFGANVLTF
TRBJ2-7 TRBV6-5 CASSRERSSYEQYF
. TRBV5-1 CASSLGLAGGTYEQYF
TRBJ2-5 TRBV29-1 CSVAYSQETQYF
TRBJ2-7 TRBV6-4 CASSDSPGFEQYF
TRBJ1-1 TRBV10-3 CAIRAGQGAPEAFF
TRBJ2-5 TRBV30 CAWSPGGVGEQYF
TRBJ1-1 TRBV5-1 CASSGGTGRGDTEAFF
TRBJ1-4 TRBV2 CASSRGTGPGEKLFF
TRBJ1-3 TRBV21-1 CASSKHPVFSGNTIYF
TRBJ2-2 TRBV18 CASSPRRDNTGELFF